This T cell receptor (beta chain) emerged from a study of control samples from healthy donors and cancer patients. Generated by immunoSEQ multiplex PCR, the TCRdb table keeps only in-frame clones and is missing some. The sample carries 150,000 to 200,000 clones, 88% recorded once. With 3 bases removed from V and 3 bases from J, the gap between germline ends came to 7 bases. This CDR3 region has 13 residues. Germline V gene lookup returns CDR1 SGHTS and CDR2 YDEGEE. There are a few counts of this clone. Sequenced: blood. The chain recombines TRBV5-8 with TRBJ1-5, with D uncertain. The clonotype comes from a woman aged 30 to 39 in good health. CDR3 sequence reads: CASSSDNNQPQHF. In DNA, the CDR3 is TGTGCCAGCAGCTCAGACAACAATCAGCCCCAGCATTTT.